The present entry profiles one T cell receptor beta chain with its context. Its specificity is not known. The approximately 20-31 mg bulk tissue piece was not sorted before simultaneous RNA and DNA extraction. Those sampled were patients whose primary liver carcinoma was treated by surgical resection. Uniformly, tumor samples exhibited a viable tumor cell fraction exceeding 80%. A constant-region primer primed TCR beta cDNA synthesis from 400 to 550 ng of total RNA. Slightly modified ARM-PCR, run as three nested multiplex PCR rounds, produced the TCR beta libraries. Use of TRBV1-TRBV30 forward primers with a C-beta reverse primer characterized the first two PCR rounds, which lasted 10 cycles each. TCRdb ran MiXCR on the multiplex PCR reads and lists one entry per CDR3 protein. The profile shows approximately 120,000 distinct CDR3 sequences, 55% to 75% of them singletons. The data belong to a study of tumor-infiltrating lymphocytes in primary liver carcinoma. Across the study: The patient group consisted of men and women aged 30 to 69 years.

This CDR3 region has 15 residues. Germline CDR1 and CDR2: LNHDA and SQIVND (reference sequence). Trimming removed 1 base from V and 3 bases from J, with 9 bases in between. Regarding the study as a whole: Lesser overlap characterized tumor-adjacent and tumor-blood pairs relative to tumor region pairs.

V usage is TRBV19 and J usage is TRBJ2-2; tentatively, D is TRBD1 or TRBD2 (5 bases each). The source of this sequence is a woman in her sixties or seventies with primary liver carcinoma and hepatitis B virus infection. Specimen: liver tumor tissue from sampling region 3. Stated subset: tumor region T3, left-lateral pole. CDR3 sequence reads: CASSIGGAHTGELFF. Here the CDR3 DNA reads TGTGCCAGTAGTATAGGAGGGGCCCACACCGGGGAGCTGTTTTTT.